This T cell receptor (beta chain) was documented in a study of blood T cell repertoires in COVID-19. Study-wide context: COVID-19 samples, acute and convalescent, were from the United States, Italy and Spain.

V lost 2 bases to trimming and J lost 1 base; unmatched junction nucleotides: 5. The CDR3 spans 16 residues. Germline V gene sequence: CDR1 SGHRS, CDR2 YFSETQ. Original handling: Reference gene primer amplification in the assay estimated nucleated cell counts. Here immunoSEQ multiplex PCR was the method, and the copy in TCRdb shows in-frame clones only, minus some. V and J calls and clone size are copied from that table; D and trimming were computed from the DNA. Among some 70,000 clones listed, less than 90% were seen once. This clone was found once. The receptor's source is a man older than 75 with acute or convalescent COVID-19. This chain links TRBV5-1 with TRBJ2-2, with 7 positions matching TRBD2. The sample was peripheral blood. The CDR3 DNA is TGCGCCAGCAGCTTTGCGGGACTAAAGAACACCGGGGAGCTGTTTTTT. This translates into CASSFAGLKNTGELFF.